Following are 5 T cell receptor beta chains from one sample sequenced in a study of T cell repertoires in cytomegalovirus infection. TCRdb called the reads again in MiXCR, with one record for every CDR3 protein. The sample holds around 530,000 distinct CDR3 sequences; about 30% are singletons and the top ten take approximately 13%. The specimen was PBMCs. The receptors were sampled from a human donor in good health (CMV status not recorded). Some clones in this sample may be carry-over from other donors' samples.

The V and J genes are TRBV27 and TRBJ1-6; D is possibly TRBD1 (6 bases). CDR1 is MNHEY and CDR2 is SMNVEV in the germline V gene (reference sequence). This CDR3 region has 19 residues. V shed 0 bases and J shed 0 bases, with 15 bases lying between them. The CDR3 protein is CASSLSSGTLSSYNSPLHF. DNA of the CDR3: TGTGCCAGCAGTTTATCCTCCGGGACACTGAGCTCCTATAATTCACCCCTCCACTTT.

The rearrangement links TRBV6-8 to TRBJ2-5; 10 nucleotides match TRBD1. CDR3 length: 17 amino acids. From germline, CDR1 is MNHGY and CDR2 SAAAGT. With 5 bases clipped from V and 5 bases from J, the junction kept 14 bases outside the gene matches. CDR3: CASSPDRGHGSAETQYF. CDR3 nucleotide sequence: TGTGCCAGCAGTCCAGACAGGGGGCATGGAAGCGCGGAGACCCAGTACTTC.

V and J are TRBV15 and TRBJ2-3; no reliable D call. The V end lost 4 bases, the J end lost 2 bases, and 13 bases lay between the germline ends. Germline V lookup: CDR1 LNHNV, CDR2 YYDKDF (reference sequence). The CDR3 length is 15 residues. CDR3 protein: CATSTMSRNTDTQYF. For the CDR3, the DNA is TGTGCCACCAGCACCATGAGCAGGAACACAGATACGCAGTATTTT. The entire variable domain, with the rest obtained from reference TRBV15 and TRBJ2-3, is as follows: DAMVIQNPRYQVTQFGKPVTLSCSQTLNHNVMYWYQQKSSQAPKLLFHYYDKDFNNEADTPDNFQSRRPNTSFCFLDIRSPGLGDTAMYLCATSTMSRNTDTQYFGPGTRLTVL.

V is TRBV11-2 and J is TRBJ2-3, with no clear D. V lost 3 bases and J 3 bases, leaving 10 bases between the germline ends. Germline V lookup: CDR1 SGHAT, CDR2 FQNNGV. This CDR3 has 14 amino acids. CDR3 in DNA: TGTGCCAGCAGCTTCGGCCCAGCTACAGATACGCAGTATTTT. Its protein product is CASSFGPATDTQYF.

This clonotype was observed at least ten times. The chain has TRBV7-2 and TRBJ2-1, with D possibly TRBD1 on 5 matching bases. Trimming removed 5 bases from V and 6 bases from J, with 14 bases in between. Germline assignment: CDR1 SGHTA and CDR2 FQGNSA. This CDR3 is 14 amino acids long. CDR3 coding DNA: TGTGCCAGCAGCCCTCCCCCTCAGGGCAATGAGCAGTTCTTC. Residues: CASSPPPQGNEQFF. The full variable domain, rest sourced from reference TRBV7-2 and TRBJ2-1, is GAGVSQSPSNKVTEKGKDVELRCDPISGHTALYWYRQSLGQGLEFLIYFQGNSAPDKSGLPSDRFSAERTGGSVSTLTIQRTQQEDSAVYLCASSPPPQGNEQFFGPGTRLTVL.